The T cell receptor (beta chain) described here comes from a study of lymphopenia after photon versus proton radiotherapy. Trimming at V came to 4 bases and at J to 7 bases, leaving 4 bases not matched to a gene. CDR3 length: 13 residues. The germline V gene has CDR1 WNHNN and CDR2 SYGVQD (reference sequence). Repertoires were generated with immunoSEQ multiplex PCR, while TCRdb's copy carries only in-frame clones and drops some. The sample lists some 76,000 clones; roughly 92% were seen once. The chain joins TRBV10-1 to TRBJ1-2; 9 bases are a match to TRBD1. The receptor comes from a woman aged 40 to 50 with cholangiocarcinoma. Source: peripheral blood, taken from a patient treated with photon-based radiotherapy. The CDR3: CASSAGTGSGYTF. CDR3 coding DNA: TGCGCCAGCAGTGCCGGGACAGGGTCTGGCTACACCTTC.